These T cell receptor beta chains were read from a single sample in a study of PD-L1 blockade in urothelial cancer. Here immunoSEQ multiplex PCR was the method, and the copy in TCRdb shows in-frame clones only, minus some. This table has about 36,000 clones, 75% to 90% appearing once. This specimen was PBMCs, taken around atezolizumab (anti-PD-L1) treatment. The receptor set was obtained from a man aged 35-49 years with urothelial cancer. Each CDR3 is given with its conserved first and last residue. The D gene is left open where the match is weak.

v_gene: TRBV10-3
d_gene: TRBD2
CDR3aa: CAISDRGGRETQYF

v_gene: TRBV19
d_gene: -
CDR3aa: CASRWWQGMDGYTF

v_gene: TRBV30
d_gene: TRBD1
CDR3aa: CAWTRTGGPNYGYTF

v_gene: TRBV28
d_gene: TRBD1
CDR3aa: CASSPTGTGTYGYTF

v_gene: TRBV30
d_gene: TRBD1
CDR3aa: CAWMRDRPYGYTF

v_gene: TRBV6-1
d_gene: TRBD1
CDR3aa: CASSQDRGRVQYF

v_gene: TRBV28
d_gene: -
CDR3aa: CASSPAGLWSNQPQHF

v_gene: TRBV27
d_gene: -
CDR3aa: CASSLSTELAKNIQYF

v_gene: TRBV28
d_gene: TRBD2
CDR3aa: CASRTLRLAGNNEQFF

v_gene: TRBV7-8
d_gene: -
CDR3aa: CASSLIALRDYNEQFF

v_gene: TRBV10-2
d_gene: TRBD2
CDR3aa: CASSELASGGATQYF

v_gene: TRBV29-1
d_gene: TRBD1
CDR3aa: CSITGGLNTEAFF

v_gene: TRBV6-5
d_gene: TRBD1
CDR3aa: CASRPGQGRPNEQFF

v_gene: TRBV5-1
d_gene: TRBD1
CDR3aa: CASSPDRQETQYF

v_gene: TRBV27
d_gene: TRBD2
CDR3aa: CASNIWGPGGPSTDTQYF

v_gene: TRBV27
d_gene: TRBD1
CDR3aa: CASTLRDRNYNEQFF

v_gene: TRBV9
d_gene: -
CDR3aa: CASSVVEESEQYF

v_gene: TRBV5-1
d_gene: TRBD1
CDR3aa: CASSSGQGALGETQYF

v_gene: TRBV13
d_gene: -
CDR3aa: CASSTRHLGGAFF

v_gene: TRBV9
d_gene: TRBD1
CDR3aa: CASSGGQGRTGELFF

v_gene: TRBV6-6
d_gene: -
CDR3aa: CASRKPGGNTEAFF

v_gene: TRBV7-9
d_gene: TRBD1
CDR3aa: CASSLGGDSSQPQHF

v_gene: TRBV4-2
d_gene: TRBD2
CDR3aa: CASSRLAGVGNEQFF

v_gene: TRBV30
d_gene: -
CDR3aa: CAWSVRRQRF

v_gene: TRBV18
d_gene: -
CDR3aa: CASSPITGTGNTIYF

v_gene: TRBV11-3
d_gene: TRBD2
CDR3aa: CASSPRLAEASEQYF

v_gene: TRBV28
d_gene: -
CDR3aa: CASSLATYEQYF

v_gene: TRBV7-2
d_gene: -
CDR3aa: CASKTGVSTDTQYF

v_gene: TRBV6-5
d_gene: -
CDR3aa: CASSRGLGGTDTQYF

v_gene: TRBV5-6
d_gene: -
CDR3aa: CASSLDRRGDGYTF

v_gene: TRBV5-6
d_gene: TRBD1
CDR3aa: CASSLRQGSYEQYF

v_gene: TRBV6-4
d_gene: -
CDR3aa: CASSDSKRRRETQYF

v_gene: TRBV4-1
d_gene: TRBD2
CDR3aa: CASSPGLAAPKEAKNIQYF

v_gene: TRBV28
d_gene: TRBD2
CDR3aa: CASSPSAGGRTGELFF

v_gene: TRBV5-4
d_gene: TRBD1
CDR3aa: CASSLVGTAQETQYF

v_gene: TRBV7-9
d_gene: TRBD2
CDR3aa: CASRPSGRVPFSYNEQFF

v_gene: TRBV18
d_gene: -
CDR3aa: CASSGPDSLSYEQYF

v_gene: TRBV5-6
d_gene: TRBD1
CDR3aa: CASSLETGGSGANVLTF

v_gene: TRBV28
d_gene: -
CDR3aa: CASSRPDIWGDSNQPQHF

v_gene: TRBV7-9
d_gene: -
CDR3aa: CASSLGSQGTNTGELFF

v_gene: TRBV5-1
d_gene: TRBD2
CDR3aa: CASGTSADTQYF

v_gene: TRBV30
d_gene: TRBD1
CDR3aa: CAGQGANEKLFF

v_gene: TRBV6-6
d_gene: TRBD1
CDR3aa: CASSRQGAPIAEAFF